These 14 T cell receptor beta chains originate from one sample sequenced in a study of cytomegalovirus exposure and HLA in healthy donors. The PCR ran on 60 Vbeta and 13 Jbeta primers. Assay used: immunoSEQ multiplex PCR; TCRdb lists only in-frame clones, some missing. The sample yields around 63,000 clones, around 80% seen once. Sequenced sample: PBMCs. Receptors originate from a young woman in good health and CMV-seronegative.

The rearrangement uses TRBV7-9 and TRBJ1-1; D perhaps matches TRBD1 (6 bases). Germline-derived CDR1 and CDR2 are SEHNR and FQNEAQ (reference sequence). CDR3 size: 13 residues. V shed 6 bases and J shed 6 bases, with 14 bases lying between them. The DNA for the CDR3 is TGTGCCAGCAGTCCTCGGGAGGGGGCTGAAGCTTTCTTT. It is translated as CASSPREGAEAFF.

This chain connects TRBV7-9 to TRBJ2-5, with 9 bases that match TRBD2. Losses at the gene ends were 2 bases for V and 1 base for J; bases not matched to a gene: 5. CDR3 length: 16 amino acids. Looked up from germline, CDR1 is SEHNR and CDR2 is FQNEAQ (reference sequence). This CDR3 reads CASSLFPSGAQETQYF. The CDR3 DNA sequence: TGTGCCAGCAGCTTATTTCCTAGCGGGGCCCAAGAGACCCAGTACTTC.

The chain combines TRBV28 with TRBJ2-7; weak D call: TRBD1 (6 bases). The V gene lost 4 bases and the J gene lost 2 bases, with 18 bases spanning the gap. This CDR3 has 16 residues. CDR1 and CDR2 (germline): MDHEN, SYDVKM. The CDR3 nucleotides are TGTGCCAGCAGTTCCGGGTCGCTGGACAGACCCTACGAGCAGTACTTC. It is translated as CASSSGSLDRPYEQYF.

The V call is TRBV9, the J call TRBJ2-3, with 7 bases identical to TRBD1. This CDR3 is built from 14 residues. The trim removed 5 bases at V and 4 bases at J, leaving 7 bases unmatched. Germline assignment: CDR1 SGDLS and CDR2 YYNGEE. In nucleotides, the CDR3 is TGTGCCAGCAGTCTCCTCGACAGGGCAGATACGCAGTATTTT. This codes for CASSLLDRADTQYF.

The rearrangement joins TRBV7-9 to TRBJ1-2; 8 bases line up with TRBD1. The junction had 12 bases not matched to a gene; V was cut back by 7 bases and J by 5 bases. Germline V gene sequence: CDR1 SEHNR, CDR2 FQNEAQ (reference sequence). The CDR3 has 15 amino acids. This chain's CDR3 is CASTPRDRTSYGYTF. The DNA for the CDR3 is TGTGCCAGCACCCCTCGGGACAGGACATCTTATGGCTACACCTTC. Drawing the rest from reference TRBV7-9 and TRBJ1-2, the complete variable domain is DTGVSQNPRHKITKRGQNVTFRCDPISEHNRLYWYRQTLGQGPEFLTYFQNEAQLEKSRLLSDRFSAERPKGSFSTLEIQRTEQGDSAMYLCASTPRDRTSYGYTFGSGTRLTVV.

This clone was counted only a few times. The chain recombines TRBV5-6 with TRBJ1-2; D remains unclear. The V end lost 4 bases, the J end lost 2 bases, and 9 bases lay between the germline ends. Germline CDR1 SGHDT, CDR2 YYEEEE. CDR3 length equals 13 residues. CDR3 region: CASSPTPNYGYTF. CDR3 DNA: TGTGCCAGCAGCCCGACACCGAACTATGGCTACACCTTC.

The chain's CDR3 is CASSSGQTSNQPQHF. The CDR3 DNA sequence: TGTGCCAGCAGCTCCGGACAGACTAGCAATCAGCCCCAGCATTTT. The gene calls are TRBV5-8 and TRBJ1-5, with a tentative D call TRBD1 (6 bases). There are 15 residues in the CDR3. Germline-derived CDR1 and CDR2 are SGHTS and YDEGEE. Trimming took off 3 bases at V and 0 bases at J, with 10 bases between the two ends.

DNA of the CDR3: TGTGCCAGCAGCGCACGGAGGAAGGGCACCGGGGAGCTGTTTTTT. It encodes CASSARRKGTGELFF. The V and J genes are TRBV7-6 and TRBJ2-2; possible D gene TRBD2, 5 bases. CDR1 is SGHVS and CDR2 is FNYEAQ in the germline V gene. This CDR3 comprises 15 residues. The V end was cut by 5 bases, the J end by 4 bases, with 14 bases between. The full variable domain, completed using reference TRBV7-6 and TRBJ2-2, is GAGVSQSPRYKVTKRGQDVALRCDPISGHVSLYWYRQALGQGPEFLTYFNYEAQQDKSGLPNDRFSAERPEGSISTLTIQRTEQRDSAMYRCASSARRKGTGELFFGEGSRLTVL.

The rearrangement links TRBV6-5 to TRBJ2-3; 9 bases map to TRBD1. CDR1 MNHEY and CDR2 SVGAGI come from the germline V gene. CDR3 size: 15 residues. V shed 4 bases, J shed 3 bases, and the junction held 5 bases outside the gene matches. The CDR3: CASSSDRGWTDTQYF. Written as DNA, the CDR3 is TGTGCCAGCAGTTCGGACAGGGGTTGGACAGATACGCAGTATTTT.

J is TRBJ2-5 and V is TRBV29-1, with a possible D match to TRBD2 (6 bases). Looked up from germline, CDR1 is SQVTM and CDR2 is ANQGSEA. The CDR3 loop spans 13 amino acids. Between the trimmed V and J ends, which lost 7 bases and 3 bases, there was a span of 15 bases. The CDR3 loop is CSAGLPWEETQYF. CDR3 sequence (DNA): TGCAGCGCCGGACTACCCTGGGAAGAGACCCAGTACTTC.

The count of this clone is one. This rearrangement joins TRBV7-2 to TRBJ1-6; perhaps TRBD1 as D (6 bases). V was cut by 1 base and J by 7 bases, with 11 bases left in between. Germline V gene lookup returns CDR1 SGHTA and CDR2 FQGNSA. This CDR3 contains 15 residues. Here the CDR3 DNA reads TGTGCCAGCAGCTTAGGTGCCAGGGGCAATTCACCCCTCCACTTT. Translating gives CASSLGARGNSPLHF.

This sequence joins TRBV4-3 and TRBJ2-2; 10 bases align to TRBD2. The germline gives CDR1 LGHNA, CDR2 YSLEER. Trimming removed 3 bases from V and 5 bases from J; junction bases left unmatched: 0. This CDR3 is 14 amino acids long. This CDR3 is CASSQGLATGELFF. The CDR3 bases are TGCGCCAGCAGCCAGGGACTAGCGACCGGGGAGCTGTTTTTT.

This clone has only one observation. This chain uses TRBV7-2 with TRBJ2-3; D might be TRBD2 (6 bases). V lost 3 bases and J 1 base, leaving 11 bases between the germline ends. Germline assignment: CDR1 SGHTA and CDR2 FQGNSA. The CDR3 has 15 residues. The CDR3 DNA reads as TGTGCCAGCAGCTTTTCTCCTAGCGGCACAGATACGCAGTATTTT. Translating gives CASSFSPSGTDTQYF.

This clone was counted a single time. The junction departs from the called germline gene at one end, perhaps through a read error. J is TRBJ1-1 and V is TRBV7-9, with TRBD1 matching 7 bases. CDR1 and CDR2 from the germline V gene are SEHNR and FQNEAQ (reference sequence). The CDR3 is 15 residues long. The CDR3 loop is CSSSHGGQMNTEAFF. CDR3 in DNA: TGTTCCAGCAGCCACGGGGGACAGATGAACACTGAAGCTTTCTTT.